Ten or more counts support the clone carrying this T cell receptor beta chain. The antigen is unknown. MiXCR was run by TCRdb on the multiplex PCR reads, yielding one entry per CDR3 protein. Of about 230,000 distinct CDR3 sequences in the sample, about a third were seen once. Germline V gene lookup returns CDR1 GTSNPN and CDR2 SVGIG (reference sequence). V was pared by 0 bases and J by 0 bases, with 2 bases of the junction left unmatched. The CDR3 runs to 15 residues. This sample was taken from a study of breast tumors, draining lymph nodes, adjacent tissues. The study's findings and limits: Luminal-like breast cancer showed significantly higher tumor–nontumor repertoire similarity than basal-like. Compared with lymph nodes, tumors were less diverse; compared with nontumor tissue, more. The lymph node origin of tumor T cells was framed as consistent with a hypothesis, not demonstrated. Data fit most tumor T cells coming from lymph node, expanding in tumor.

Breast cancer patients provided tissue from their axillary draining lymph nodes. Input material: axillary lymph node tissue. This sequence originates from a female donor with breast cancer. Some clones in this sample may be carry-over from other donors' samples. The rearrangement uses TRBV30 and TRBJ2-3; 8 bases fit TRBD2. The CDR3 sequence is CAWSVLAASTDTQYF. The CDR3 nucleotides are TGTGCCTGGAGTGTACTAGCGGCTAGCACAGATACGCAGTATTTT.